The 3 T cell receptor beta chains below all came from one sample that was sequenced in a study of blood T cell repertoires in COVID-19. Sequencing used immunoSEQ multiplex PCR; TCRdb keeps in-frame clones, though not all of them. This table has more than 45,000 clones, about 90% appearing once. The specimen was peripheral blood. Receptors originate from a human donor in a cohort sampled during active COVID-19.

The chain is built from TRBV19 and TRBJ1-1, with D maybe TRBD1 (5 bases). This CDR3 spans 12 amino acids. Germline V lookup: CDR1 LNHDA, CDR2 SQIVND (reference sequence). Trimming shortened V by 10 bases and J by 4 bases, and 13 bases separated the two germline ends. The CDR3 bases are TGTGCCACCCTGCTGGGGGGCACTGAAGCTTTCTTT. Its protein is CATLLGGTEAFF. Looking up the rest from reference TRBV19 and TRBJ1-1 gives the full variable domain: DGGITQSPKYLFRKEGQNVTLSCEQNLNHDAMYWYRQDPGQGLRLIYYSQIVNDFQKGDIAEGYSVSREKKESFPLTVTSAQKNPTAFYLCATLLGGTEAFFGQGTRLTVV.

The CDR3, as DNA: TGTGCCAGCAGTTCGCAGGGGTTGCGAGAGACCCAGTACTTC. Its protein product is CASSSQGLRETQYF. The rearrangement uses TRBV27 and TRBJ2-5; possibly TRBD1 for D (6 bases). Trimming removed 4 bases from V and 4 bases from J, with 13 bases in between. Per the germline V gene, CDR1 is MNHEY and CDR2 is SMNVEV (reference sequence). CDR3 size: 14 residues.

This clone was seen once. V is TRBV2 and J is TRBJ1-1; 7 nucleotides match TRBD1. J lost 4 bases, V lost 4 bases, and 3 bases had no gene match. Germline lookup yields CDR1 SNHLY and CDR2 FYNNEI. This CDR3 comprises 13 residues. The CDR3 loop reads CASSGGQTTEAFF. The CDR3 DNA reads as TGTGCCAGCAGTGGGGGACAGACCACTGAAGCTTTCTTT.